The entry that follows covers one T cell receptor beta chain sequence. Its target is not known. The data were obtained in a study of monozygotic twins with inflammatory bowel disease. Study results and caveats: No discrimination was achieved between different T cell subtypes. Neither one strong signal nor one clonotype associated with IBD was supported. The co-twins with IBD showed lower TCRbeta diversity (inverse Simpson) than their healthy siblings.

The length of the CDR3 is 15 residues. CDR1 and CDR2 (germline): MNHEY, SMNVEV (reference sequence). Template switching added UMIs carrying a 6-nucleotide sample barcode. TCRdb reprocessed the 5' RACE reads; each CDR3 protein has one entry and no DNA is given. The sample totals 95,000 to 110,000 distinct CDR3 sequences; its top ten clones hold around 1.9%. The TCR was taken from a human donor with ulcerative colitis or Crohn's disease, or a healthy co-twin of an affected twin (not recorded which). Input material: blood. The V and J genes are TRBV27 and TRBJ1-2; the TRBD1 assignment by TCRdb is unverifiable without DNA. The CDR3 protein is CASSYWDGKNYGYTF.